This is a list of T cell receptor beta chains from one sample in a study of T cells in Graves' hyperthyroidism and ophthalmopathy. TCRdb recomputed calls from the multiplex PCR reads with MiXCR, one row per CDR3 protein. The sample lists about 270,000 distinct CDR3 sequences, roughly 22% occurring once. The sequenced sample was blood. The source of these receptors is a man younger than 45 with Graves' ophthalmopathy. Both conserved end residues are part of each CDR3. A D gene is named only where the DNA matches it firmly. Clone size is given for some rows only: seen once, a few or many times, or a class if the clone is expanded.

CDR3 protein: CASSLPPDSNTDTQYF
CDR3 DNA: TGTGCCAGCAGCTTACCTCCGGACTCCAACACAGATACGCAGTATTTT
V gene: TRBV11-2
D gene: .
J gene: TRBJ2-3
clone size: many

CDR3 protein: CASSLNWAQPQHF
CDR3 DNA: TGTGCCAGCAGTTTGAATTGGGCTCAGCCCCAGCATTTT
V gene: TRBV28
D gene: .
J gene: TRBJ1-5
clone size: .

CDR3 protein: CASSHTNEQFF
CDR3 DNA: TGCGCCAGCAGCCACACCAATGAGCAGTTCTTC
V gene: TRBV10-2
D gene: .
J gene: TRBJ2-1
clone size: once

CDR3 protein: CASQGGGYTF
CDR3 DNA: TGTGCCAGCCAGGGTGGTGGCTACACCTTC
V gene: TRBV19
D gene: .
J gene: TRBJ1-2
clone size: few

CDR3 protein: CSARGRTGEHTEAFF
CDR3 DNA: TGCAGTGCTAGAGGGCGGACAGGGGAGCACACTGAAGCTTTCTTT
V gene: TRBV20-1
D gene: TRBD1
J gene: TRBJ1-1
clone size: .

CDR3 protein: CASSLAGGGGEVWAYNEQFF
CDR3 DNA: TGTGCCAGCAGTTTGGCGGGAGGGGGAGGAGAGGTTTGGGCTTACAATGAGCAGTTCTTC
V gene: TRBV28
D gene: TRBD2
J gene: TRBJ2-1
clone size: .

CDR3 protein: CASRRGLNTEAFF
CDR3 DNA: TGTGCCAGCAGAAGGGGGCTGAACACTGAAGCTTTCTTT
V gene: TRBV2
D gene: TRBD1
J gene: TRBJ1-1
clone size: many

CDR3 protein: CASSLGPGRTGELFF
CDR3 DNA: TGCGCCAGCAGCTTAGGCCCGGGAAGGACCGGGGAGCTGTTTTTT
V gene: TRBV5-1
D gene: .
J gene: TRBJ2-2
clone size: many

CDR3 protein: CASSPGTGGGGTQYF
CDR3 DNA: TGTGCCAGCTCTCCCGGGACAGGAGGAGGGGGAACGCAGTATTTT
V gene: TRBV18
D gene: TRBD1
J gene: TRBJ2-3
clone size: many

CDR3 protein: CASSFRLAGSHNEQFF
CDR3 DNA: TGTGCCAGCAGTTTCAGACTAGCGGGAAGCCACAATGAGCAGTTCTTC
V gene: TRBV11-2
D gene: TRBD2
J gene: TRBJ2-1
clone size: many

CDR3 protein: CASSLDLAGEINEQYF
CDR3 DNA: TGCGCCAGCAGCTTGGACCTAGCGGGAGAAATCAACGAGCAGTACTTC
V gene: TRBV5-1
D gene: TRBD2
J gene: TRBJ2-7
clone size: .

CDR3 protein: CASSPRDHSYEQYF
CDR3 DNA: TGTGCCAGCAGCCCACGGGACCACTCCTACGAGCAGTACTTC
V gene: TRBV3-1
D gene: .
J gene: TRBJ2-7
clone size: many

CDR3 protein: CASSAGNTIYF
CDR3 DNA: TGTGCCAGCAGCGCCGGAAACACCATATATTTT
V gene: TRBV7-9
D gene: .
J gene: TRBJ1-3
clone size: .

CDR3 protein: CSASEGLAGPTGETQYF
CDR3 DNA: TGCAGTGCTAGCGAGGGACTAGCGGGACCTACGGGGGAGACCCAGTACTTC
V gene: TRBV20-1
D gene: TRBD2
J gene: TRBJ2-5
clone size: few

CDR3 protein: CASRAGTGLYEQYF
CDR3 DNA: TGTGCCAGCAGGGCCGGGACAGGGCTATACGAGCAGTACTTC
V gene: TRBV28
D gene: TRBD1
J gene: TRBJ2-7
clone size: few

CDR3 protein: CAWAPWRGPSEQYF
CDR3 DNA: TGTGCCTGGGCCCCTTGGCGGGGTCCTTCCGAGCAGTACTTC
V gene: TRBV30
D gene: .
J gene: TRBJ2-7
clone size: .

CDR3 protein: CASSFGGSREQFF
CDR3 DNA: TGTGCCAGCAGTTTCGGGGGTTCGCGTGAGCAGTTCTTC
V gene: TRBV28
D gene: .
J gene: TRBJ2-1
clone size: .

CDR3 protein: CASTLAIEQFF
CDR3 DNA: TGCGCCAGCACCCTAGCGATTGAGCAGTTCTTC
V gene: TRBV10-2
D gene: .
J gene: TRBJ2-1
clone size: .

CDR3 protein: CASSPLGQGTEQFF
CDR3 DNA: TGTGCCAGCAGCCCGTTGGGCCAAGGCACTGAGCAGTTCTTC
V gene: TRBV7-2
D gene: .
J gene: TRBJ2-1
clone size: few

CDR3 protein: CASSRARGANVLTF
CDR3 DNA: TGTGCCAGCAGCAGGGCAAGGGGGGCCAACGTCCTGACTTTC
V gene: TRBV6-2/TRBV6-3
D gene: .
J gene: TRBJ2-6
clone size: .

CDR3 protein: CASSIRRADGYTF
CDR3 DNA: TGTGCCAGCAGCATCCGGAGGGCGGATGGCTACACCTTC
V gene: TRBV28
D gene: .
J gene: TRBJ1-2
clone size: .

CDR3 protein: CATSRSISSYNEQFF
CDR3 DNA: TGTGCCACCAGCAGGAGCATAAGCTCCTACAATGAGCAGTTCTTC
V gene: TRBV15
D gene: .
J gene: TRBJ2-1
clone size: .

CDR3 protein: CASKGGQTNEQYF
CDR3 DNA: TGTGCCAGCAAAGGTGGACAGACGAACGAGCAGTACTTC
V gene: TRBV2
D gene: .
J gene: TRBJ2-7
clone size: many

CDR3 protein: CSGQQNTEAFF
CDR3 DNA: TGCAGCGGACAGCAAAACACTGAAGCTTTCTTT
V gene: TRBV29-1
D gene: .
J gene: TRBJ1-1
clone size: .

CDR3 protein: CASRDSGTYEQYF
CDR3 DNA: TGTGCCAGCAGGGACAGCGGCACCTACGAGCAGTACTTC
V gene: TRBV6-1
D gene: .
J gene: TRBJ2-7
clone size: .

CDR3 protein: CASSLGLSGQNYGYTF
CDR3 DNA: TGTGCCAGCAGTTTGGGTTTGTCGGGACAGAACTATGGCTACACCTTC
V gene: TRBV28
D gene: TRBD1
J gene: TRBJ1-2
clone size: many

CDR3 protein: CASSETRTSTEAFF
CDR3 DNA: TGTGCCAGCAGCGAGACAAGGACTAGCACTGAAGCTTTCTTT
V gene: TRBV3-1
D gene: .
J gene: TRBJ1-1
clone size: .

CDR3 protein: CASSPTRTGYSYEQYF
CDR3 DNA: TGTGCCAGCAGTCCTACCCGGACAGGCTACTCCTACGAGCAGTACTTC
V gene: TRBV28
D gene: TRBD1
J gene: TRBJ2-7
clone size: .

CDR3 protein: CASSPQLGGRGNEQFF
CDR3 DNA: TGTGCCAGCAGCCCCCAACTTGGCGGGAGAGGCAATGAGCAGTTCTTC
V gene: TRBV7-3
D gene: TRBD2
J gene: TRBJ2-1
clone size: once

CDR3 protein: CSVAFPGGTGELFF
CDR3 DNA: TGCAGCGTTGCTTTCCCCGGGGGGACCGGGGAGCTGTTTTTT
V gene: TRBV29-1
D gene: TRBD2
J gene: TRBJ2-2
clone size: .

CDR3 protein: CASSEKVTARETQYF
CDR3 DNA: TGTGCCAGCAGTGAAAAGGTGACTGCACGGGAGACCCAGTACTTC
V gene: TRBV2
D gene: .
J gene: TRBJ2-5
clone size: few

CDR3 protein: CASSLRDRGLEQYF
CDR3 DNA: TGTGCCAGCAGCCTCCGGGACAGGGGACTTGAGCAGTACTTC
V gene: TRBV9
D gene: TRBD1
J gene: TRBJ2-7
clone size: .

CDR3 protein: CASSEQGDYGYTF
CDR3 DNA: TGTGCCAGCAGTGAACAAGGGGACTATGGCTACACCTTC
V gene: TRBV6-1
D gene: .
J gene: TRBJ1-2
clone size: many

CDR3 protein: CASSFSGRDFRGNEQFF
CDR3 DNA: TGTGCCAGCAGCTTTAGCGGGAGGGACTTCCGGGGGAATGAGCAGTTCTTC
V gene: TRBV5-6
D gene: TRBD2
J gene: TRBJ2-1
clone size: .

CDR3 protein: CAISPRDYTGELFF
CDR3 DNA: TGTGCCATCAGTCCTCGGGATTACACCGGGGAGCTGTTTTTT
V gene: TRBV10-3
D gene: .
J gene: TRBJ2-2
clone size: .

CDR3 protein: CASSLALALGTQYF
CDR3 DNA: TGCGCCAGCAGCTTGGCACTTGCTCTCGGTACGCAGTATTTT
V gene: TRBV5-1
D gene: .
J gene: TRBJ2-3
clone size: .

CDR3 protein: CASSSLTSVDTQYF
CDR3 DNA: TGTGCCAGCAGCTCCTTGACCTCTGTAGATACGCAGTATTTT
V gene: TRBV7-9
D gene: .
J gene: TRBJ2-3
clone size: many

CDR3 protein: CATSRGIQESDSPLHF
CDR3 DNA: TGTGCCACCAGCAGAGGAATACAGGAATCAGATTCACCCCTCCACTTT
V gene: TRBV15
D gene: .
J gene: TRBJ1-6
clone size: few

CDR3 protein: CASSLTTGGNEQFF
CDR3 DNA: TGTGCCAGCAGCCTGACGACAGGGGGCAATGAGCAGTTCTTC
V gene: TRBV3-1
D gene: TRBD1
J gene: TRBJ2-1
clone size: many

CDR3 protein: CASSIRVAGANVLTF
CDR3 DNA: TGTGCCAGTAGTATAAGGGTCGCTGGGGCCAACGTCCTGACTTTC
V gene: TRBV19
D gene: .
J gene: TRBJ2-6
clone size: few

CDR3 protein: CASSQGPSYNEQFF
CDR3 DNA: TGTGCCAGCTCACAGGGGCCCTCCTACAATGAGCAGTTCTTC
V gene: TRBV18
D gene: .
J gene: TRBJ2-1
clone size: few

CDR3 protein: CASTRQGGRTGELFF
CDR3 DNA: TGTGCCAGCACAAGACAGGGGGGAAGAACCGGGGAGCTGTTTTTT
V gene: TRBV2
D gene: TRBD1
J gene: TRBJ2-2
clone size: .

CDR3 protein: CASSADRATNYGYTF
CDR3 DNA: TGTGCCAGCTCAGCGGACAGGGCCACTAACTATGGCTACACCTTC
V gene: TRBV18
D gene: TRBD1
J gene: TRBJ1-2
clone size: .